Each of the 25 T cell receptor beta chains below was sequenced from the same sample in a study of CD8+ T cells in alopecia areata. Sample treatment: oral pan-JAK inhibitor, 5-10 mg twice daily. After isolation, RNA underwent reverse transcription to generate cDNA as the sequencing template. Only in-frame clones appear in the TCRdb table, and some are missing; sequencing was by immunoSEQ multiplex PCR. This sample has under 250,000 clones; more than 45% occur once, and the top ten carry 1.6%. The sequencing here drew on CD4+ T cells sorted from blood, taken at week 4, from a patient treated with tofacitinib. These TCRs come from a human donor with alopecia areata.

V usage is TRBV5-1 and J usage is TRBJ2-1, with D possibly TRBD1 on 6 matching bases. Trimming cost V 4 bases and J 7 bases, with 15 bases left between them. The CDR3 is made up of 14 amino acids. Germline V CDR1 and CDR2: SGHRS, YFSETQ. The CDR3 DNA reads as TGCGCCAGCAGCAATCCGACAGGAGATAATGAGCAGTTCTTC. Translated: CASSNPTGDNEQFF.

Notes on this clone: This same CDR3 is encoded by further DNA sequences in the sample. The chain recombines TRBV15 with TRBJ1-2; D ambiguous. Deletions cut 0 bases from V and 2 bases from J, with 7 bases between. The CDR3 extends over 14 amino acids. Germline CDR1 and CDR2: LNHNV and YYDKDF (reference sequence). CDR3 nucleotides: TGTGCCACCAGCAGAGATCAAGGAAACTATGGCTACACCTTC. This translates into CATSRDQGNYGYTF. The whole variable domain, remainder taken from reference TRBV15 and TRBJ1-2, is DAMVIQNPRYQVTQFGKPVTLSCSQTLNHNVMYWYQQKSSQAPKLLFHYYDKDFNNEADTPDNFQSRRPNTSFCFLDIRSPGLGDTAMYLCATSRDQGNYGYTFGSGTRLTVV.

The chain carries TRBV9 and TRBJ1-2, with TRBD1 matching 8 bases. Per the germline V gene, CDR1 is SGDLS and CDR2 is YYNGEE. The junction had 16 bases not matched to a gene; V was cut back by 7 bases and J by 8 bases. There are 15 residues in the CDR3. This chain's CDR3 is CASHTNRDDRGGYTF. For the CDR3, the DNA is TGTGCCAGCCATACCAACCGAGATGACAGGGGAGGCTACACCTTC.

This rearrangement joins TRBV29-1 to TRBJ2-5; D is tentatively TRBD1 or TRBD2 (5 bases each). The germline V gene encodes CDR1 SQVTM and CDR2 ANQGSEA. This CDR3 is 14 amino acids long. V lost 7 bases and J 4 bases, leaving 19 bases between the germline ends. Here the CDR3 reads CSGISGMRGETQYF. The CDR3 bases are TGCAGCGGTATATCGGGCATGAGGGGAGAGACCCAGTACTTC.

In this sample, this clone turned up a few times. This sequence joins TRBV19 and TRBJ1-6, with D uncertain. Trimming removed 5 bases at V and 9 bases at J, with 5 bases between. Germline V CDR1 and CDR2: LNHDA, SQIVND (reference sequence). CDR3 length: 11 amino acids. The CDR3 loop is CASSEGSPLHF. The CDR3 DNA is TGTGCCAGTAGTGAAGGTTCACCCCTCCACTTT.

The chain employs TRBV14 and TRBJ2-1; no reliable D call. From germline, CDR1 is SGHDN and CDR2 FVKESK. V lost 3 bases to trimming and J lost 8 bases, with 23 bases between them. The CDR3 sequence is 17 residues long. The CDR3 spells CASSHNLGFASADEQFF. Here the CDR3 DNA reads TGTGCCAGCAGCCACAACTTAGGGTTTGCGTCTGCGGATGAGCAGTTCTTC.

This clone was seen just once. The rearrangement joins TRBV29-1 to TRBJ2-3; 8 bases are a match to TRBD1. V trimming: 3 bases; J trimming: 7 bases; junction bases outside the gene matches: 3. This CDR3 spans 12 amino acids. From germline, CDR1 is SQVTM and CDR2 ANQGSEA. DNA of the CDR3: TGCAGCGTTGACAACAGGGGGAATACGCAGTATTTT. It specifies CSVDNRGNTQYF.

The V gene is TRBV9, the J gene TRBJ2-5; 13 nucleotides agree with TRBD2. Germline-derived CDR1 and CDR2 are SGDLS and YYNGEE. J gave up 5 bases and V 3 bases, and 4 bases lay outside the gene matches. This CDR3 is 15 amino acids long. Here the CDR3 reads CASSAGTSGAETQYF. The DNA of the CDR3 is TGTGCCAGCAGCGCCGGGACTAGCGGGGCTGAGACCCAGTACTTC.

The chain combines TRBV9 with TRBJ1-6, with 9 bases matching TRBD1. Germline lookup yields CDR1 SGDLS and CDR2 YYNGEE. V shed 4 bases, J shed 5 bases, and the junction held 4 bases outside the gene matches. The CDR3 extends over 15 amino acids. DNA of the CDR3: TGTGCCAGCAGCACCCGGACAGGGGATAATTCACCCCTCCACTTT. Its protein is CASSTRTGDNSPLHF. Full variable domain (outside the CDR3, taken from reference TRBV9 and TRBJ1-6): DSGVTQTPKHLITATGQRVTLRCSPRSGDLSVYWYQQSLDQGLQFLIQYYNGEERAKGNILERFSAQQFPDLHSELNLSSLELGDSALYFCASSTRTGDNSPLHFGNGTRLTVT.

CDR3 loop: CAISTIKHVGASNQPQHF. In nucleotides, the CDR3 is TGTGCCATCAGCACCATCAAACACGTCGGGGCTAGCAATCAGCCCCAGCATTTT. The V call is TRBV10-3, the J call TRBJ1-5, with D possibly TRBD1 on 5 matching bases. The CDR3 is made up of 18 amino acids. Germline CDR1 ENHRY, CDR2 SYGVKD. V shed 6 bases and J shed 0 bases, with 21 bases lying between them.

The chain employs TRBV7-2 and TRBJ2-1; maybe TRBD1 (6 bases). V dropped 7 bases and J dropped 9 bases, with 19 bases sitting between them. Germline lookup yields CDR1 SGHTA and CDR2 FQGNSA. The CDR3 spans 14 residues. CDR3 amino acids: CASIGTSGTGEQFF. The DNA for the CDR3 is TGTGCCAGCATCGGGACAAGTGGAACGGGTGAGCAGTTCTTC.

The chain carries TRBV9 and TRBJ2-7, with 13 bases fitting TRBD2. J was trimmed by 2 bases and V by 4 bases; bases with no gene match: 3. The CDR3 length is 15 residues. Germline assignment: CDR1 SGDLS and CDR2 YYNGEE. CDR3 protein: CASSSGTSGTYEQYF. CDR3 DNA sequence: TGTGCCAGCAGCTCCGGGACTAGCGGGACCTACGAGCAGTACTTC.

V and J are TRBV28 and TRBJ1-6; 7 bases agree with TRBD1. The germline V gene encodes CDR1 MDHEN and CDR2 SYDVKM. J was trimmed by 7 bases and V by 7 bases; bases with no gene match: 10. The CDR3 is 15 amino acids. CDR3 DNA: TGTGCCAGCACCGTTCAGGGGGGCCGGAATTCACCCCTCCACTTT. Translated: CASTVQGGRNSPLHF.

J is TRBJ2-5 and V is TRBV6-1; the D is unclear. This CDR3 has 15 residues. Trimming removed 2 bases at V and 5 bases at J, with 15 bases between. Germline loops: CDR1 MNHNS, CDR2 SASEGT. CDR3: CASSESVILLETQYF. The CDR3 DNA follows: TGTGCCAGCAGTGAAAGCGTGATACTTCTGGAGACCCAGTACTTC.

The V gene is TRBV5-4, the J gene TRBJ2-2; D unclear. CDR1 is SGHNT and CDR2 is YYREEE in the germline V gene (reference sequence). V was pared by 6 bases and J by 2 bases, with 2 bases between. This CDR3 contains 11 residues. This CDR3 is CASTNTGELFF. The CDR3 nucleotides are TGTGCCAGCACCAACACCGGGGAGCTGTTTTTT.

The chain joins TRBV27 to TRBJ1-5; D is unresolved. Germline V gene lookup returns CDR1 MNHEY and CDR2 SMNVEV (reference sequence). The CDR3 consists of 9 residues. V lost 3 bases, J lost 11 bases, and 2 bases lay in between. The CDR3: CASSFAQHF. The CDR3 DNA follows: TGTGCCAGCAGTTTTGCCCAGCATTTT.

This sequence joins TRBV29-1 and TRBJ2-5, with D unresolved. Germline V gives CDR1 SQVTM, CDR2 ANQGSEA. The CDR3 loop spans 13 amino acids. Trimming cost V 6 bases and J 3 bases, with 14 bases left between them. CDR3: CSVQKDQKETQYF. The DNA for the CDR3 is TGCAGCGTCCAAAAGGACCAGAAAGAGACCCAGTACTTC. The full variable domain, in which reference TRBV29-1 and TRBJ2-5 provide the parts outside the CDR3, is SAVISQKPSRDICQRGTSLTIQCQVDSQVTMMFWYRQQPGQSLTLIATANQGSEATYESGFVIDKFPISRPNLTFSTLTVSNMSPEDSSIYLCSVQKDQKETQYFGPGTRLLVL.

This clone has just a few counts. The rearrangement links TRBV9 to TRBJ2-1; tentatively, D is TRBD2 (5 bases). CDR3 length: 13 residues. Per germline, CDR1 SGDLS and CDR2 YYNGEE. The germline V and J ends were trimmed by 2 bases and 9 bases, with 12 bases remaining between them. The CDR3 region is CASSVGSAGEQFF. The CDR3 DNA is TGTGCCAGCAGCGTCGGCAGCGCGGGTGAGCAGTTCTTC. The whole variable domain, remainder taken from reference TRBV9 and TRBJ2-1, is DSGVTQTPKHLITATGQRVTLRCSPRSGDLSVYWYQQSLDQGLQFLIQYYNGEERAKGNILERFSAQQFPDLHSELNLSSLELGDSALYFCASSVGSAGEQFFGPGTRLTVL.

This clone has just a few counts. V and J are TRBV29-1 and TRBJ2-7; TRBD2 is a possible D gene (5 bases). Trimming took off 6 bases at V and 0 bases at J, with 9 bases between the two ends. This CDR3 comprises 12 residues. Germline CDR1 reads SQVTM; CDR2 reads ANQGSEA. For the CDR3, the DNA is TGCAGCGTGAGGGAGAGCTCCTACGAGCAGTACTTC. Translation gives CSVRESSYEQYF.

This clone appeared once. The CDR3 sequence: CASSSLPGLHNTDTQYF. The CDR3 DNA is TGTGCCAGCAGCTCCCTGCCGGGACTCCACAACACAGATACGCAGTATTTT. The genes are TRBV7-9 and TRBJ2-3; TRBD2 is a possible D gene (6 bases). The CDR3 contains 17 residues. Germline V gives CDR1 SEHNR, CDR2 FQNEAQ (reference sequence). V was trimmed by 4 bases and J by 2 bases, leaving 19 bases between them.

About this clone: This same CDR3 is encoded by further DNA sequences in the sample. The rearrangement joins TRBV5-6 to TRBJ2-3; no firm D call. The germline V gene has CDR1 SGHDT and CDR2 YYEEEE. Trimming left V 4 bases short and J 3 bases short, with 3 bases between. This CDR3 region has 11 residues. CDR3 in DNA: TGTGCCAGCAGCACTACAGATACGCAGTATTTT. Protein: CASSTTDTQYF.

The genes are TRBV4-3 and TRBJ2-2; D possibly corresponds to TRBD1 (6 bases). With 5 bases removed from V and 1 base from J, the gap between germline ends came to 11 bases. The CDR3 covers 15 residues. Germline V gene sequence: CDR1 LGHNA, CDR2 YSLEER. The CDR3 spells CASSTLTGNTGELFF. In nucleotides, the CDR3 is TGCGCCAGCAGCACCCTGACAGGGAACACCGGGGAGCTGTTTTTT.

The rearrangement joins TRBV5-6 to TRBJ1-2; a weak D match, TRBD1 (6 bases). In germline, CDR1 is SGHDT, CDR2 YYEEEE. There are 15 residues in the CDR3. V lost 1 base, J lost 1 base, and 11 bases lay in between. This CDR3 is CASSLTGGGNYGYTF. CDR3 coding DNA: TGTGCCAGCAGCTTGACGGGGGGCGGTAACTATGGCTACACCTTC.

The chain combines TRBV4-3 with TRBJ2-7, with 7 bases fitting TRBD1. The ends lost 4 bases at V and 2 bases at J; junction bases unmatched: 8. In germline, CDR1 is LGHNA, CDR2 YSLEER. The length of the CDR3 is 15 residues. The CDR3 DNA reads TGCGCCAGCAGCCGAGACAGGGCCGGGGCCTACGAGCAGTACTTC. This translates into CASSRDRAGAYEQYF.

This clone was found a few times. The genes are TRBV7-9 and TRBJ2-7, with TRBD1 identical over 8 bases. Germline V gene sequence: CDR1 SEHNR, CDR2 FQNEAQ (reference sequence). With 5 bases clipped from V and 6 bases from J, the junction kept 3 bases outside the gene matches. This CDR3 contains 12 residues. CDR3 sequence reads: CASSATGGEQYF. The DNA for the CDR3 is TGTGCCAGCAGCGCAACAGGGGGCGAGCAGTACTTC.